This T cell receptor beta chain emerged from a study of PD-L1 blockade in urothelial cancer. Every PCR got spiked synthetic TCR analog templates. Sequenced by immunoSEQ multiplex PCR; TCRdb stores in-frame clones only, minus some. Of about 88,000 clones in the sample, 90% to 95% are singletons; the top ten hold over 8.5%. This CDR3 is 20 amino acids long. Germline-derived CDR1 and CDR2 are MNHEY and SMNVEV (reference sequence). V trimming: 3 bases; J trimming: 0 bases; junction bases outside the gene matches: 8. Patients yielded 1 to 8 samples each, pretreatment and on-treatment. The sample here was PBMCs, taken around atezolizumab (anti-PD-L1) treatment. J is TRBJ2-2 and V is TRBV27, with TRBD2 matching 15 bases. The TCR originated in a man between 60 and 75 years old with urothelial cancer. The CDR3 nucleotides read TGTGCCAGCAGTTTTCGACGGACTAGCGGGGGGGGATCGAACACCGGGGAGCTGTTTTTT. Translation: CASSFRRTSGGGSNTGELFF.